These T cell receptor beta chains were read from a single sample in a study of T cell responses to AZD1222 COVID-19 vaccine. The assay was immunoSEQ multiplex PCR, and TCRdb's table has in-frame clones only and misses some. This table holds roughly 110,000 clones, roughly 90% found once. This sample comprised peripheral blood, obtained on day 0 of AZD1222 vaccination. Receptor source: an adult in good health. The CDR3 runs from the conserved cysteine through the conserved F or W. Each record gives: J gene, V gene, clone size, D gene, CDR3 protein, CDR3 DNA. A D gene is named only where the DNA matches it firmly. The listing skips clone size in some rows; elsewhere it reads once, few, many or a size class.

TRBJ2-1,TRBV19,NA,NA,CASSRGQSFSYNEQFF,TGTGCCAGTAGTAGGGGGCAATCTTTTTCCTACAATGAGCAGTTCTTC
TRBJ1-1,TRBV19,few,NA,CASSMGRWAFF,TGTGCCAGTAGTATGGGTAGGTGGGCTTTCTTT
TRBJ2-7,TRBV19,NA,TRBD1,CASSPTGGGQQYF,TGTGCCAGTAGCCCGACAGGGGGCGGTCAACAGTACTTC
TRBJ1-6,TRBV7-3,NA,NA,CASSLLSSSPLHF,TGTGCCAGCAGCTTGTTGTCTTCCTCACCCCTCCACTTT
TRBJ1-1,TRBV29-1,NA,NA,CSVYRVTNTEAFF,TGCAGCGTGTACAGGGTCACGAACACTGAAGCTTTCTTT
TRBJ1-6,TRBV7-2,NA,NA,CASSTLMESPLHF,TGTGCCAGCAGCACCCTTATGGAATCACCCCTCCACTTT
TRBJ2-7,TRBV6-1,NA,NA,CASSTVHEQYF,TGTGCCAGCAGTACTGTTCACGAGCAGTACTTC
TRBJ1-5,TRBV19,NA,TRBD1,CASRTGDQPQHF,TGTGCCAGTAGGACAGGGGATCAGCCCCAGCATTTT
TRBJ2-3,TRBV7-6,NA,TRBD2,CASSPNSGPRGVQYF,TGTGCCAGCAGCCCCAATTCCGGACCTCGGGGGGTGCAGTATTTT
TRBJ2-5,TRBV30,once,NA,CAWSVRLETQYF,TGTGCCTGGAGTGTACGCCTGGAGACCCAGTACTTC
TRBJ2-3,TRBV10-3,NA,TRBD2,CAIRDEAGAVDTQYF,TGTGCCATCAGGGACGAAGCGGGGGCGGTAGATACGCAGTATTTT
TRBJ2-3,TRBV23-1,NA,NA,CASSQSTGITDTQYF,TGCGCCAGCAGTCAATCGACGGGGATCACAGATACGCAGTATTTT
TRBJ1-3,TRBV6-5,NA,NA,CASRRDISGNTIYF,TGTGCCAGCAGGAGGGACATCTCTGGAAACACCATATATTTT
TRBJ2-7,TRBV30,NA,NA,CAWGGRLPIYEQYF,TGTGCCTGGGGGGGAAGGCTCCCGATATACGAGCAGTACTTC
TRBJ1-5,TRBV25-1,NA,NA,CASSAGDRDQPQHF,TGTGCCAGCAGTGCAGGGGATAGGGATCAGCCCCAGCATTTT
TRBJ1-2,TRBV5-1,NA,NA,CASSLGADGYTF,TGCGCCAGCAGCTTGGGGGCAGATGGCTACACCTTC
TRBJ2-7,TRBV6-2/TRBV6-3,NA,NA,CASSTPHREPYEQYF,TGTGCCAGCAGTACACCCCACAGGGAGCCCTACGAGCAGTACTTC
TRBJ1-2,TRBV6-5,once,TRBD1,CASSYSWTGGLVGYTF,TGTGCCAGCAGTTACTCCTGGACAGGGGGCTTAGTTGGCTACACCTTC
TRBJ1-1,TRBV15,once,NA,CATSREERVTEAFF,TGTGCCACCAGCAGAGAGGAGAGGGTCACTGAAGCTTTCTTT
TRBJ1-5,TRBV5-1,NA,NA,CASSLDLNQPQHF,TGCGCCAGCAGCTTGGACCTCAATCAGCCCCAGCATTTT
TRBJ1-2,TRBV19,NA,NA,CASSIKPGDQYGYTF,TGTGCCAGTAGTATCAAGCCCGGGGACCAGTATGGCTACACCTTC
TRBJ2-6,TRBV19,NA,TRBD2,CASSWGGNSGANVLTF,TGTGCCTCCTCTTGGGGGGGGAACTCTGGGGCCAACGTCCTGACTTTC
TRBJ1-5,TRBV7-2,NA,NA,CASSLGFRVGQPQHF,TGTGCCAGCAGCTTAGGATTCCGGGTGGGGCAGCCCCAGCATTTT
TRBJ2-5,TRBV19,NA,NA,CATQKGTGDEETQYF,TGTGCCACCCAAAAGGGAACGGGAGACGAGGAGACCCAGTACTTC
TRBJ1-2,TRBV6-2/TRBV6-3,NA,NA,CASSPLRGYTF,TGTGCCAGCAGTCCCCTTAGGGGCTACACCTTC
TRBJ1-1,TRBV19,NA,NA,CASRNGQNMNTEAFF,TGTGCCAGTAGGAATGGACAGAACATGAACACTGAAGCTTTCTTT
TRBJ2-3,TRBV24-1,NA,NA,CATSDTGWYGTDTQYF,TGTGCCACCAGTGACACAGGGTGGTATGGCACAGATACGCAGTATTTT
TRBJ2-5,TRBV5-1,few,NA,CASCTGTRGQETQYF,TGCGCCAGCTGCACCGGGACAAGAGGCCAAGAGACCCAGTACTTC
TRBJ2-7,TRBV6-6,NA,NA,CASSYSLGWDYEQYF,TGTGCCAGCAGTTACTCTTTGGGATGGGACTACGAGCAGTACTTC
TRBJ2-6,TRBV28,NA,NA,CASSSVPGGSGANVLTF,TGTGCCAGCAGTTCTGTACCCGGTGGTTCCGGGGCCAACGTCCTGACTTTC
TRBJ1-2,TRBV6-5,once,NA,CASSYSRRGYGYTF,TGTGCCAGCAGTTACTCGAGGAGGGGCTATGGCTACACCTTC
TRBJ1-1,TRBV11-2,few,NA,CASSFLRAEAFF,TGTGCCAGCAGCTTTCTCAGGGCTGAAGCTTTCTTT